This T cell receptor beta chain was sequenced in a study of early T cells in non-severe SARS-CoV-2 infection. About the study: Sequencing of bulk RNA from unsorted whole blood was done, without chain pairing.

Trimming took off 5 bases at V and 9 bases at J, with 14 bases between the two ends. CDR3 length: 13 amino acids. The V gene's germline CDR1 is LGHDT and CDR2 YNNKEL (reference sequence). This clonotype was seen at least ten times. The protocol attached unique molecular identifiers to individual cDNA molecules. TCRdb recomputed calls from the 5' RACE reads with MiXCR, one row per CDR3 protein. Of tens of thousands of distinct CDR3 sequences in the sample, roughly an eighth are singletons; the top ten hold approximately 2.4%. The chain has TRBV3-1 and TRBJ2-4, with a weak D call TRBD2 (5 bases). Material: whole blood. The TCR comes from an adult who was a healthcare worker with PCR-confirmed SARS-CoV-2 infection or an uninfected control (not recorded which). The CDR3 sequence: CASSLSTEGIQYF. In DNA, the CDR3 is TGTGCCAGCAGCTTAAGCACTGAGGGCATTCAGTACTTC. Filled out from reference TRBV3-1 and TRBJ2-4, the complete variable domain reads DTAVSQTPKYLVTQMGNDKSIKCEQNLGHDTMYWYKQDSKKFLKIMFSYNNKELIINETVPNRFSPKSPDKAHLNLHINSLELGDSAVYFCASSLSTEGIQYFGAGTRLSVL.